What follows describes a single TCR beta chain. The data are from a study of blood T cell repertoires in COVID-19. Produced via immunoSEQ multiplex PCR; TCRdb's table is partial and in-frame only. The sample holds about 210,000 clones, 80% to 90% seen once. Germline V gene data show CDR1 as SGHTS and CDR2 as YDEGEE. Trimming removed 0 bases from V and 3 bases from J; junction bases left unmatched: 3. The CDR3 sequence is 15 residues long. The rearrangement links TRBV5-8 to TRBJ2-3, with 8 bases identical to TRBD1. The sample taken for sequencing was PBMCs or T cells enriched from blood (not recorded which). The clonotype comes from a woman in her thirties or forties with acute COVID-19. This CDR3 reads CASSLGQGATDTQYF. The DNA for the CDR3 is TGTGCCAGCAGCTTGGGGCAGGGGGCAACAGATACGCAGTATTTT.